A single count supports the clone carrying this T cell receptor (beta chain). This entry comes from a study of T cell clonotyping in hematopoietic cell transplantation. Using immunoSEQ multiplex PCR, the repertoire was profiled, and TCRdb retains in-frame clones only, with some absent. Here the sample spans more than 65,000 clones, around 94% being singletons. The receptor was isolated from a man aged 45 to 65 in good health. Some clones in this sample may be carry-over from other donors' samples. Sequencing was carried out using peripheral blood mononuclear cells.

The CDR3 DNA reads as TGCGCCAGCAGCTTGAGGGGGGAATCGTACGAGCAGTACTTC. Its translation: CASSLRGESYEQYF. This chain joins TRBV5-1 and TRBJ2-7; tentatively, D is TRBD1 or TRBD2 (6 bases each). The CDR3 runs to 14 residues. Trimming cost V 1 base and J 4 bases, with 12 bases left between them. Germline CDR1 and CDR2: SGHRS and YFSETQ.